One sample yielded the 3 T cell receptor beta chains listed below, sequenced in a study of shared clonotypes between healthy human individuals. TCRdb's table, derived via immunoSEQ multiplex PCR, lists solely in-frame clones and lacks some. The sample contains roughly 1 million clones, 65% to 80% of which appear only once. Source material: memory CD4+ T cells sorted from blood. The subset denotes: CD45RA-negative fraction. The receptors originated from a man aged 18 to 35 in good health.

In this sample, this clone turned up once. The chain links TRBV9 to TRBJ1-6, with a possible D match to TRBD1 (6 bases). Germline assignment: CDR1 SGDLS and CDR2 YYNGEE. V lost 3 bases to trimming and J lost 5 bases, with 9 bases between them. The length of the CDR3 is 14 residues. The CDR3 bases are TGTGCCAGCAGCGGGGACACCAATAATTCACCCCTCCACTTT. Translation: CASSGDTNNSPLHF.

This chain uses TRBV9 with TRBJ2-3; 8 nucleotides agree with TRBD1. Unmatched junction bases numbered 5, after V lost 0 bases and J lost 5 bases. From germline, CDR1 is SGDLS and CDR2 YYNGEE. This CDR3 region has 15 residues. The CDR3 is CASSVGGQERDTQYF. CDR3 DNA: TGTGCCAGCAGCGTAGGGGGACAGGAAAGAGATACGCAGTATTTT.

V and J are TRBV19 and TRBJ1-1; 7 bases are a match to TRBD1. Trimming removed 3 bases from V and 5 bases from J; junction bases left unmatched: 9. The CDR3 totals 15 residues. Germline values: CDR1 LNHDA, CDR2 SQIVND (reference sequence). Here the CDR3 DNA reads TGTGCCAGTAGTATGGGGGAGAGGGGGCGGACTGAAGCTTTCTTT. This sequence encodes CASSMGERGRTEAFF.